One and the same sample provided the 20 T cell receptor beta chains below, sequenced in a study of response to subunit inactivated influenza vaccine. TCRdb recomputed calls from the RT-PCR reads with MiXCR, one row per CDR3 protein. The data contain 450,000 to 600,000 distinct CDR3 sequences, approximately 16% of them singletons. Sequences were derived from CD4+ T cells sorted from PBMCs, sampled around 25 months after vaccination. All receptors derive from a man aged 50 to 69 who received an inactivated influenza vaccine.

Remarks on this clonotype: One base away lies a much larger clone, so this may be a sequencing read error. V usage is TRBV6-2 or TRBV6-3 and J usage is TRBJ2-7; 10 bases are a match to TRBD2. J lost 4 bases, V lost 5 bases, and 8 bases had no gene match. Germline-derived CDR1 and CDR2 are MNHEY and SVGEGT. There are 15 residues in the CDR3. CDR3: CASSRAGTSVYEQYF. The CDR3 region has the DNA TGTGCCAGCAGTCGGGCCGGGACTAGCGTATACGAGCAGTACTTC.

The V and J genes are TRBV12-3 or TRBV12-4 and TRBJ2-1, with 11 bases identical to TRBD2. This CDR3 has 14 amino acids. The J segment lost 8 bases and the V segment lost 3 bases, leaving 3 bases of the junction unmatched. Here the CDR3 reads CASSFSGRADEQFF. CDR3 nucleotides: TGTGCCAGCAGTTTTAGCGGGAGGGCCGATGAGCAGTTCTTC.

This clonotype has more than one count but fewer than ten. The chain employs TRBV20-1 and TRBJ1-2, with D hard to call. Deletions cut 5 bases from V and 1 base from J, with 8 bases between. The CDR3 extends over 12 amino acids. Germline V gene sequence: CDR1 DFQATT, CDR2 SNEGSKA (reference sequence). The CDR3 bases are TGCAGTGCTTCCCGATTTAACTATGGCTACACCTTC. This encodes CSASRFNYGYTF.

This clonotype was seen only a few times. The V gene is TRBV12-3 or TRBV12-4, the J gene TRBJ2-3; 9 positions match TRBD2. The CDR3 has 16 residues. The ends lost 4 bases at V and 2 bases at J; junction bases unmatched: 7. The CDR3 reads CASSYSGGRHTDTQYF. The CDR3 DNA reads as TGTGCCAGCAGTTATAGCGGGGGAAGACACACAGATACGCAGTATTTT.

This clonotype was seen more than once but under ten times. The CDR3 nucleotides are TGTGCCAGCAGCTTAGGGGGGACTAACAATGAGCAGTTCTTC. This gives the protein CASSLGGTNNEQFF. V gene TRBV7-2 combines with J gene TRBJ2-1; TRBD2 matches at 7 bases. V lost 1 base and J lost 5; bases outside the gene matches: 2. The germline V gene has CDR1 SGHTA and CDR2 FQGNSA. CDR3 length equals 14 residues.

Only a few counts were recorded for this clonotype. The rearrangement links TRBV20-1 to TRBJ2-3; the D is unclear. Germline lookup yields CDR1 DFQATT and CDR2 SNEGSKA (reference sequence). V was cut by 7 bases and J by 3 bases, with 14 bases left in between. The CDR3 consists of 13 residues. CDR3 sequence reads: CSGGQVGTDTQYF. The CDR3 nucleotides are TGCAGTGGTGGGCAGGTTGGAACAGATACGCAGTATTTT.

This clonotype was observed many times. This chain joins TRBV14 and TRBJ2-5; 10 bases are shared with TRBD2. The junction had 10 bases not matched to a gene; V was cut back by 4 bases and J by 5 bases. The CDR3 contains 16 residues. Germline V gives CDR1 SGHDN, CDR2 FVKESK. Here the CDR3 reads CASSRWSSGRTETQYF. CDR3 nucleotide sequence: TGTGCCAGCAGCCGATGGTCTAGCGGGAGAACGGAGACCCAGTACTTC.

The chain uses TRBV5-6 and TRBJ2-1; 11 positions agree with TRBD2. V gave up 4 bases and J gave up 6 bases; unmatched junction bases: 6. Per germline, CDR1 SGHDT and CDR2 YYEEEE. This CDR3 is built from 15 residues. CDR3 in amino acids: CASSIAGGPINEQFF. In DNA, the CDR3 is TGTGCCAGCAGCATAGCGGGGGGGCCTATCAATGAGCAGTTCTTC.

Only a few counts were recorded for this clonotype. The V and J genes are TRBV7-2 and TRBJ2-7; D possibly matches TRBD1 or TRBD2 (5 bases each). V was clipped by 5 bases and J by 0 bases, with 11 bases between them. The CDR3 loop spans 14 amino acids. The germline V gene encodes CDR1 SGHTA and CDR2 FQGNSA. In DNA form, the CDR3 reads TGTGCCAGCAGCCACTTGGGACCCTCCTACGAGCAGTACTTC. This sequence encodes CASSHLGPSYEQYF.

Only a few counts were recorded for this clonotype. The rearrangement uses TRBV7-9 and TRBJ2-4; the match to TRBD2 covers 13 bases. Trimming cost V 6 bases and J 4 bases; bases outside gene matches: 3. The germline CDR1 and CDR2 sequences are SEHNR and FQNEAQ (reference sequence). The CDR3 is 15 residues long. The CDR3 region has the DNA TGTGCCAGCAGACCGGGACTAGCGGGGAAAAACATTCAGTACTTC. It is translated as CASRPGLAGKNIQYF. Full variable domain (rest looked up from reference TRBV7-9 and TRBJ2-4): DTGVSQNPRHKITKRGQNVTFRCDPISEHNRLYWYRQTLGQGPEFLTYFQNEAQLEKSRLLSDRFSAERPKGSFSTLEIQRTEQGDSAMYLCASRPGLAGKNIQYFGAGTRLSVL.

The chain carries TRBV24-1 and TRBJ2-5; D ambiguous. This CDR3 region has 11 residues. The germline gives CDR1 KGHDR, CDR2 SFDVKD. V was trimmed by 4 bases and J by 2 bases, leaving 1 base between them. The CDR3 is CATSEQETQYF. CDR3 bases: TGTGCCACCAGTGAGCAAGAGACCCAGTACTTC.

J is TRBJ2-5 and V is TRBV4-1; 9 bases are shared with TRBD1. CDR1 is MGHRA, CDR2 YSYEKL, per germline. Germline trimming cut 4 bases from V and 3 bases from J; bases unmatched to any gene: 12. CDR3 length: 17 residues. The CDR3 is CASSRSVGTGLEETQYF. CDR3 DNA sequence: TGCGCCAGCAGCCGATCCGTCGGGACAGGGTTAGAAGAGACCCAGTACTTC.

The V and J genes are TRBV11-2 and TRBJ2-7; 8 bases line up with TRBD1. Germline-derived CDR1 and CDR2 are SGHAT and FQNNGV. The V and J ends lost 5 bases and 0 bases, in that order; junction bases with no gene match: 9. This CDR3 comprises 16 residues. CDR3 protein: CASSLRGTGLSYEQYF. CDR3 nucleotide sequence: TGTGCCAGCAGCCTACGTGGGACAGGTCTCTCCTACGAGCAGTACTTC.

The V and J genes are TRBV18 and TRBJ2-1; 11 bases match TRBD2. V gave up 6 bases and J gave up 5 bases; unmatched junction bases: 6. CDR3 size: 15 residues. Germline V lookup: CDR1 KGHSH, CDR2 LQKENI. CDR3 amino acids: CASSTGTSGNNEQFF. The CDR3, as DNA: TGTGCCAGCTCTACCGGGACTAGCGGCAACAATGAGCAGTTCTTC.

This clonotype was seen only a few times. This rearrangement joins TRBV12-3 or TRBV12-4 to TRBJ2-5; 7 positions match TRBD1. The ends lost 6 bases at V and 5 bases at J; junction bases unmatched: 3. CDR3 length equals 12 residues. The CDR3 loop is CASRGQLETQYF. The CDR3 coding sequence is TGTGCCAGCAGGGGACAGCTGGAGACCCAGTACTTC.

This clonotype was observed a handful of times. The chain employs TRBV20-1 and TRBJ2-1; TRBD2 agrees at 10 bases. Trimming cost V 6 bases and J 5 bases; bases outside gene matches: 10. The CDR3 covers 15 residues. Per germline, CDR1 DFQATT and CDR2 SNEGSKA (reference sequence). CDR3 DNA: TGCAGTGCCCCCCTAGCGGGAGCAGCAGACAATGAGCAGTTCTTC. Translation gives CSAPLAGAADNEQFF.

V and J are TRBV5-1 and TRBJ2-2; the D is unclear. The CDR3 runs 15 residues. Germline assignment: CDR1 SGHRS and CDR2 YFSETQ. V lost 0 bases and J 1 base, leaving 7 bases between the germline ends. The CDR3 sequence is CASSLVALNTGELFF. In DNA, the CDR3 is TGCGCCAGCAGCTTGGTGGCCCTGAACACCGGGGAGCTGTTTTTT.

The V call is TRBV6-5, the J call TRBJ1-2; the D gene is possibly TRBD1 (5 bases). The germline CDR1 and CDR2 sequences are MNHEY and SVGAGI. The CDR3 runs 15 residues. V lost 0 bases, J lost 2 bases, and 10 bases lay in between. CDR3 bases: TGTGCCAGCAGTTACTCTCGGGACCTGAACTATGGCTACACCTTC. Protein: CASSYSRDLNYGYTF.

This chain links TRBV11-1 with TRBJ2-7; D might be TRBD2 (6 bases). Trimming cost V 1 base and J 7 bases, with 17 bases left between them. The CDR3 extends over 15 amino acids. The germline V gene has CDR1 SGHAT and CDR2 FQDESV (reference sequence). For the CDR3, the DNA is TGTGCCAGCAGCTTAGGTCGGACTACCTCTACAGAGCAGTACTTC. Its protein is CASSLGRTTSTEQYF.

This clonotype was picked up a small number of times. V and J are TRBV20-1 and TRBJ1-5; no clear D gene. Per germline, CDR1 DFQATT and CDR2 SNEGSKA (reference sequence). V shed 0 bases and J shed 6 bases, with 9 bases lying between them. CDR3 length equals 13 residues. In DNA, the CDR3 is TGCAGTGCTAGAGACACGGGAACTCAGCCCCAGCATTTT. It yields the protein CSARDTGTQPQHF.